The 31 T cell receptor beta chains below were found in one sample sequenced in a study of CD8 T cells in ankylosing spondylitis. TCRdb reprocessed the 5' RACE reads via MiXCR and lists one record per CDR3 protein. This sample has more than 150,000 distinct CDR3 sequences, with 9.5% to 15% found just once. The sample comprised blood, either unsorted or a sorted T cell fraction (not recorded which). The receptors shown here come from a male donor with ankylosing spondylitis or in good health (not recorded which).

V is TRBV20-1 and J is TRBJ2-5, with TRBD1 as a possible D gene (5 bases). Germline CDR1 is DFQATT and CDR2 is SNEGSKA (reference sequence). The ends were cut back, 1 base at V and 2 bases at J, with 20 bases in the middle. The CDR3 sequence is 17 residues long. Written as DNA, the CDR3 is TGCAGTGCTAGAGGGGGCCGGAGCGCCCGGCCTCAAGAGACCCAGTACTTC. Translation: CSARGGRSARPQETQYF.

J is TRBJ1-1 and V is TRBV5-1; perhaps TRBD1 as D (5 bases). The CDR3 covers 15 residues. Germline V gene data show CDR1 as SGHRS and CDR2 as YFSETQ. Trimming shortened V by 0 bases and J by 4 bases, and 13 bases separated the two germline ends. The CDR3 protein is CASSLATVGATEAFF. In DNA, the CDR3 is TGCGCCAGCAGCTTGGCGACAGTGGGCGCCACTGAAGCTTTCTTT.

There are many counts of this clonotype. This rearrangement joins TRBV11-2 to TRBJ2-1; TRBD2 agrees at 15 bases. CDR1 and CDR2 (germline): SGHAT, FQNNGV. The CDR3 consists of 20 residues. J gave up 1 base and V 3 bases, and 10 bases lay outside the gene matches. The CDR3 DNA follows: TGTGCCAGCAGCTTGTCCCTAGGACTAGCGGGAGGGCCGTCCTACAATGAGCAGTTCTTC. Translation gives CASSLSLGLAGGPSYNEQFF.

This clonotype turned up a few times. The chain links TRBV7-9 to TRBJ2-7, with a possible D match to TRBD2 (5 bases). The CDR3 has 13 amino acids. Between the trimmed V and J ends, which lost 5 bases and 3 bases, there was a span of 11 bases. Germline values: CDR1 SEHNR, CDR2 FQNEAQ (reference sequence). For the CDR3, the DNA is TGTGCCAGCAGCCCACCCCGGGACTACGAGCAGTACTTC. Protein: CASSPPRDYEQYF.

This clonotype appeared many times. The chain uses TRBV7-9 and TRBJ2-7; D remains ambiguous. The CDR3 is 12 residues long. Per the germline V gene, CDR1 is SEHNR and CDR2 is FQNEAQ (reference sequence). Trimming pared 3 bases from V and 7 bases from J, leaving 10 bases between. The DNA of the CDR3 is TGTGCCAGCAGCTTGAGTACACTGGAGCAGTACTTC. As protein: CASSLSTLEQYF.

The V and J genes are TRBV12-3 or TRBV12-4 and TRBJ1-1; possible D gene TRBD1, 5 bases. Trimming pared 2 bases from V and 5 bases from J, leaving 12 bases between. CDR3 length: 14 amino acids. The CDR3 nucleotides read TGTGCCAGCAGTTTATTCAGGGAGGGTACTGAAGCTTTCTTT. Amino acids: CASSLFREGTEAFF.

This clonotype showed up just a few times. The chain employs TRBV10-3 and TRBJ2-7; D ambiguous. V lost 3 bases and J 2 bases, leaving 20 bases between the germline ends. This CDR3 is 17 amino acids long. Germline lookup yields CDR1 ENHRY and CDR2 SYGVKD. As DNA, the CDR3 is TGTGCCATCAGTGAAACTTCTTTCGCCCCGCGGCCCTACGAGCAGTACTTC. It is translated as CAISETSFAPRPYEQYF.

The chain has TRBV6-2 or TRBV6-3 and TRBJ1-1; D uncertain. V was pared by 2 bases and J by 0 bases, with 4 bases between. Germline V gene lookup returns CDR1 MNHEY and CDR2 SVGEGT. CDR3 length equals 13 residues. This chain's CDR3 is CASSYVMNTEAFF. CDR3 coding DNA: TGTGCCAGCAGTTACGTCATGAACACTGAAGCTTTCTTT.

This clonotype was observed at least ten times. The rearrangement links TRBV29-1 to TRBJ1-2; 7 positions agree with TRBD1. V dropped 4 bases and J dropped 7; count of bases not matched to a gene: 6. Germline CDR1 is SQVTM and CDR2 is ANQGSEA. The CDR3 runs to 12 residues. As DNA, the CDR3 is TGCAGCGTTGTTCAGGGGGAAGTTGGCTACACCTTC. Translation: CSVVQGEVGYTF.

This clonotype was seen a handful of times. The V gene is TRBV7-6, the J gene TRBJ2-7; D gene unclear. The CDR3 contains 12 residues. The V gene lost 5 bases and the J gene lost 2 bases, with 7 bases spanning the gap. Per the germline V gene, CDR1 is SGHVS and CDR2 is FNYEAQ. CDR3 sequence: CASSQVPYEQYF. As DNA, the CDR3 is TGTGCCAGCAGCCAAGTCCCCTACGAGCAGTACTTC.

This clonotype was observed many times. The chain employs TRBV7-9 and TRBJ2-1; weak D call: TRBD2 (6 bases). V lost 5 bases, J lost 5 bases, and 16 bases lay in between. The CDR3 contains 15 residues. Germline V lookup: CDR1 SEHNR, CDR2 FQNEAQ (reference sequence). CDR3 residues: CASSRGVPAHNEQFF. The DNA of the CDR3 is TGTGCCAGCAGCCGCGGGGTTCCGGCCCACAATGAGCAGTTCTTC.

J is TRBJ2-1 and V is TRBV6-1, with 11 bases matching TRBD2. CDR1 MNHNS and CDR2 SASEGT come from the germline V gene. V lost 10 bases, J lost 4 bases, and 6 bases stayed unmatched. The CDR3 runs 14 residues. CDR3 amino acids: CATILAGDYNEQFF. For the CDR3, the DNA is TGTGCCACCATACTAGCGGGGGATTACAATGAGCAGTTCTTC.

The J gene is TRBJ2-1, the V gene TRBV11-3; D not certain. This CDR3 region has 13 residues. CDR1 and CDR2 from the germline V gene are SGHNT and YENEEA. The ends were cut back, 5 bases at V and 11 bases at J, with 16 bases in the middle. The CDR3 sequence is CASSPGHVSQQFF. As DNA, the CDR3 is TGTGCCAGCAGCCCAGGTCATGTGTCTCAGCAGTTCTTC.

The table lists this clonotype with many counts. CDR3 sequence (DNA): TGTGCCAGCAGTTACGGGACTAGTGAAAGCTACGAGCAGTACTTC. Translation: CASSYGTSESYEQYF. The V gene is TRBV6-5, the J gene TRBJ2-7; TRBD2 agrees at 8 bases. V shed 2 bases, J shed 3 bases, and the junction held 6 bases outside the gene matches. The CDR3 is made up of 15 amino acids. Germline values: CDR1 MNHEY, CDR2 SVGAGI.

This clonotype occurred a few times. The V and J genes are TRBV30 and TRBJ2-1; D unclear. Germline-derived CDR1 and CDR2 are GTSNPN and SVGIG (reference sequence). V gave up 0 bases and J gave up 4 bases, with 22 bases separating them. This CDR3 is built from 18 residues. CDR3 nucleotide sequence: TGTGCCTGGAGTGTACGGGTCGCCTCTGTGTTTCTTTACAATGAGCAGTTCTTC. This sequence encodes CAWSVRVASVFLYNEQFF.

The chain employs TRBV6-2 or TRBV6-3 and TRBJ2-7, with 9 bases fitting TRBD2. After removal of 8 bases from V and 6 bases from J, the junction contained 8 bases not matched to a gene. Germline CDR1 and CDR2: MNHEY and SVGEGT. The CDR3 contains 13 residues. The DNA for the CDR3 is TGTGCCAGCGACGGAGCGGGAGGTGGCGAGCAGTACTTC. Its protein is CASDGAGGGEQYF.

The chain joins TRBV12-3 or TRBV12-4 to TRBJ2-7, with TRBD1 matching 11 bases. With V trimmed by 8 bases and J by 6 bases, 12 bases remained unmatched. The CDR3 runs to 15 residues. The DNA of the CDR3 is TGTGCCAGCTCCCTAGGTGGGACAGGGGGTGGCGAGCAGTACTTC. Translation: CASSLGGTGGGEQYF.

This clonotype was detected many times. The V call is TRBV29-1, the J call TRBJ2-7, with D perhaps matching TRBD1 or TRBD2 (5 bases each). V shed 2 bases and J shed 1 base, with 12 bases lying between them. From germline, CDR1 is SQVTM and CDR2 ANQGSEA. The CDR3 length is 14 residues. This CDR3 is CSVESGGRSYEQYF. As DNA, the CDR3 is TGCAGCGTTGAATCTGGGGGAAGGTCCTACGAGCAGTACTTC.

V is TRBV4-1 and J is TRBJ1-6; no clear D. The CDR3 is 16 amino acids. CDR1 and CDR2 from the germline V gene are MGHRA and YSYEKL. Trimming took 0 bases from V and 1 from J, leaving 7 bases between them. The CDR3 is CASSQESASYNSPLHF. In DNA form, the CDR3 reads TGCGCCAGCAGCCAAGAGTCAGCTTCCTATAATTCACCCCTCCACTTT.

There are a few counts of this clonotype. The chain is built from TRBV9 and TRBJ2-1; D perhaps matches TRBD2 (6 bases). Per the germline V gene, CDR1 is SGDLS and CDR2 is YYNGEE. V dropped 4 bases and J dropped 7 bases, with 18 bases sitting between them. The CDR3 sequence is 15 residues long. CDR3 sequence reads: CASSIDLGAGNEQFF. CDR3 nucleotides: TGTGCCAGCAGCATAGACCTAGGGGCGGGAAATGAGCAGTTCTTC.

This chain uses TRBV28 with TRBJ2-5; TRBD2 matches at 9 bases. CDR1 MDHEN and CDR2 SYDVKM come from the germline V gene. V shed 6 bases and J 3 bases; nucleotides not matched to a gene: 14. The CDR3 sequence is 17 residues long. The CDR3 sequence is CASRDLAGLTPKETQYF. Written as DNA, the CDR3 is TGTGCCAGCAGAGATCTAGCGGGGCTCACCCCCAAAGAGACCCAGTACTTC.

The chain carries TRBV5-6 and TRBJ2-7, with no clear D. This CDR3 comprises 12 residues. Trimming shortened V by 3 bases and J by 3 bases, and 7 bases separated the two germline ends. In germline, CDR1 is SGHDT, CDR2 YYEEEE. The CDR3 spells CASSSGLYEQYF. The CDR3 DNA is TGTGCCAGCAGCTCCGGGCTCTACGAGCAGTACTTC. Together with reference TRBV5-6 and TRBJ2-7, the CDR3 gives the full variable domain: DAGVTQSPTHLIKTRGQQVTLRCSPKSGHDTVSWYQQALGQGPQFIFQYYEEEERQRGNFPDRFSGHQFPNYSSELNVNALLLGDSALYLCASSSGLYEQYFGPGTRLTVT.

The chain uses TRBV27 and TRBJ2-5; a weak D match, TRBD1 (5 bases). CDR1 is MNHEY and CDR2 is SMNVEV in the germline V gene (reference sequence). The CDR3 spans 15 residues. V was clipped by 8 bases and J by 1 base, with 17 bases between them. The CDR3 DNA is TGTGCCAGCGCCGTCCTCTGGGGCATCCAAGAGACCCAGTACTTC. Amino acid sequence: CASAVLWGIQETQYF.

This clonotype was recorded many times. This sequence may be a read error, since a much larger clone differs from it by one base. The rearrangement joins TRBV4-2 to TRBJ2-2, with D hard to call. Per the germline V gene, CDR1 is LGHNA and CDR2 is YNFKEQ. The CDR3 contains 10 residues. V lost 3 bases, J lost 7 bases, and 0 bases lay in between. The CDR3 protein is CASSHGELFF. CDR3 nucleotide sequence: TGTGCCAGCAGCCACGGGGAGCTGTTTTTT.

The chain uses TRBV11-1 and TRBJ2-1; D is uncertain. Germline V CDR1 and CDR2: SGHAT, FQDESV (reference sequence). The CDR3 extends over 16 amino acids. V was trimmed by 4 bases and J by 1 base, leaving 14 bases between them. The CDR3 sequence: CASSSERLGSYNEQFF. The CDR3 DNA sequence: TGTGCCAGCAGCTCCGAACGACTGGGGTCCTACAATGAGCAGTTCTTC.

The chain couples TRBV5-1 to TRBJ2-1, with 9 bases fitting TRBD2. This CDR3 has 15 residues. Trimming cost V 7 bases and J 5 bases; bases outside gene matches: 10. Germline V lookup: CDR1 SGHRS, CDR2 YFSETQ. The CDR3 nucleotides read TGCGCCAGCCGCCGATCCGGACTAGCGAACAATGAGCAGTTCTTC. It is translated as CASRRSGLANNEQFF.

This clonotype was recorded at least ten times. This chain links TRBV12-3 or TRBV12-4 with TRBJ1-1; 7 bases align to TRBD1. Losses at the gene ends were 7 bases for V and 7 bases for J; bases not matched to a gene: 9. CDR3 length: 13 residues. CDR3 sequence (DNA): TGTGCCAGCAAGATGGACAGGACCGGTGAAGCTTTCTTT. Protein sequence: CASKMDRTGEAFF.

There are a few counts of this clonotype. The chain employs TRBV7-9 and TRBJ1-1; D remains ambiguous. The germline gives CDR1 SEHNR, CDR2 FQNEAQ (reference sequence). Trimming took off 3 bases at V and 11 bases at J, with 10 bases between the two ends. The CDR3 sequence is 11 residues long. The CDR3 here is CASSFSQRAFF. CDR3 in DNA: TGTGCCAGCAGCTTTTCCCAGAGGGCTTTCTTT.

This rearrangement joins TRBV6-1 to TRBJ2-7; D unresolved. Germline assignment: CDR1 MNHNS and CDR2 SASEGT. The CDR3 runs to 16 residues. Deletions cut 2 bases from V and 1 base from J, with 15 bases between. CDR3 DNA sequence: TGTGCCAGCAGTGAAAGGACGGCGGAAGGATCCTACGAGCAGTACTTC. It specifies CASSERTAEGSYEQYF.

This clonotype was observed a handful of times. The J gene is TRBJ2-2, the V gene TRBV4-1; 8 bases match TRBD2. This CDR3 contains 18 residues. The germline V gene has CDR1 MGHRA and CDR2 YSYEKL. The ends lost 4 bases at V and 4 bases at J; junction bases unmatched: 14. CDR3 nucleotides: TGCGCCAGCAGCCCCGGGGGGGGAGCGGGGGTGAGCACCGGGGAGCTGTTTTTT. Encoded protein: CASSPGGGAGVSTGELFF.

This clonotype was seen more than once but under ten times. V is TRBV14 and J is TRBJ2-1, with D possibly matching TRBD2 (6 bases). Germline loops: CDR1 SGHDN, CDR2 FVKESK. This CDR3 is 13 amino acids long. The ends were cut back, 0 bases at V and 9 bases at J, with 9 bases in the middle. The CDR3 reads CASSQDGGSEQFF. CDR3 sequence (DNA): TGTGCCAGCAGCCAAGATGGGGGGAGTGAGCAGTTCTTC.